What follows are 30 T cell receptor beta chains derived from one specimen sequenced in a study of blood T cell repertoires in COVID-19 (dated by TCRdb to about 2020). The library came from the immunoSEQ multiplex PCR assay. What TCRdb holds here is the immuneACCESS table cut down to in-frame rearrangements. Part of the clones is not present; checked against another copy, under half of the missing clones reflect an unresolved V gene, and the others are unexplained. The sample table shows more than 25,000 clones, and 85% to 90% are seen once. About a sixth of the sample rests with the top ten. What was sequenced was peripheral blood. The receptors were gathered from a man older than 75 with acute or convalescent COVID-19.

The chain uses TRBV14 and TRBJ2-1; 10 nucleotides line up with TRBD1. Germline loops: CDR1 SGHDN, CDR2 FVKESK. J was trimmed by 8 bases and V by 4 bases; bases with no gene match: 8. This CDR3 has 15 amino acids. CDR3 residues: CASSPLGTGVDEQFF. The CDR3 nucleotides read TGTGCCAGCAGCCCTCTTGGGACAGGGGTTGATGAGCAGTTCTTC.

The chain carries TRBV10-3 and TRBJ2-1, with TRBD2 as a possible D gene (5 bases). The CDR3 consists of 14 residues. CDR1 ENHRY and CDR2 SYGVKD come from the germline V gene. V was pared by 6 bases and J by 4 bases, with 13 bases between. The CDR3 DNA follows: TGTGCCATCAGGGAGGAGGAGTCTTACAATGAGCAGTTCTTC. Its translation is CAIREEESYNEQFF.

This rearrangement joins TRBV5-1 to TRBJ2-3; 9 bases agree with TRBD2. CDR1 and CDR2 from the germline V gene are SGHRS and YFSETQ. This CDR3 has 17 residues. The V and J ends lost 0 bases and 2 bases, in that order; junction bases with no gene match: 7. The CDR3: CASSLVLAGVTTDTQYF. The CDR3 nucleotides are TGCGCCAGCAGCTTGGTATTAGCGGGGGTCACCACAGATACGCAGTATTTT.

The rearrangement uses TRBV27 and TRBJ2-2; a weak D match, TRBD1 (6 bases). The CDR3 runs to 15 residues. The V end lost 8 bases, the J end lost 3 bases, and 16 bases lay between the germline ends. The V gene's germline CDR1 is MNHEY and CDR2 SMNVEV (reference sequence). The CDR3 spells CASRTQGLYTGELFF. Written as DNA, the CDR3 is TGTGCCAGCCGCACGCAGGGGCTGTACACCGGGGAGCTGTTTTTT.

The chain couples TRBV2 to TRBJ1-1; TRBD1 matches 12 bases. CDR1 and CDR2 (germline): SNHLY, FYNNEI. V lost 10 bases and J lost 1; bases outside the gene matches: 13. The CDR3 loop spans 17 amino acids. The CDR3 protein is CATDPRGTGGGNTEAFF. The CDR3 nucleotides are TGTGCCACCGACCCCAGGGGGACAGGGGGCGGGAACACTGAAGCTTTCTTT.

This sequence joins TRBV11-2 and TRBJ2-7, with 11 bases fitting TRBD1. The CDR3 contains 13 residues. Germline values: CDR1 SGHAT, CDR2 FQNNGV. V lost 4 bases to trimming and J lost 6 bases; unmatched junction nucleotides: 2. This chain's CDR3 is CASSSDRGREQYF. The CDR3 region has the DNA TGTGCCAGCAGCTCGGACAGGGGGCGCGAGCAGTACTTC.

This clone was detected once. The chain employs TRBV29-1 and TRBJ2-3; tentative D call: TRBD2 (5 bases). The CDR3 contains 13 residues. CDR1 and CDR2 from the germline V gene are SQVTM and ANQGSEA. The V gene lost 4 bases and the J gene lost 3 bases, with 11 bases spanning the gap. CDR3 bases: TGCAGCGTTGCACCCCGGGGAACAGATACGCAGTATTTT. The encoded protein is CSVAPRGTDTQYF.

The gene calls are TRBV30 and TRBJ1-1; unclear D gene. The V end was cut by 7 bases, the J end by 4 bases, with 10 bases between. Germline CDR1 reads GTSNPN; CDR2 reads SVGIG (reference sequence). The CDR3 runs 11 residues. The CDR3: CASERGTEAFF. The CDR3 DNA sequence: TGTGCCTCCGAACGGGGCACTGAAGCTTTCTTT. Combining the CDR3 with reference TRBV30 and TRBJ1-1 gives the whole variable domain SQTIHQWPATLVQPVGSPLSLECTVEGTSNPNLYWYRQAAGRGLQLLFYSVGIGQISSEVPQNLSASRPQDRQFILSSKKLLLSDSGFYLCASERGTEAFFGQGTRLTVV.

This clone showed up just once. CDR3 DNA: TGTGCTAGTGGTTTGGTACTGGAGGGGGCGCGAACCGGGGAGCTGTTTTTT. Its translation: CASGLVLEGARTGELFF. V and J are TRBV12-5 and TRBJ2-2; possible D gene TRBD1, 7 bases. The CDR3 extends over 17 amino acids. The germline V gene has CDR1 LGHNT and CDR2 FRNRAP. With 0 bases removed from V and 5 bases from J, the gap between germline ends came to 16 bases.

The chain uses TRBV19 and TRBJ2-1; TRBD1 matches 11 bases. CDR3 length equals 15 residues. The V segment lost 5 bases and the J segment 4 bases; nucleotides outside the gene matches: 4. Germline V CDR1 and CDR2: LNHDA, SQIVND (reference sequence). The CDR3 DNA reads TGTGCCAGTAGTTCCGGGACAGGGGGATACAATGAGCAGTTCTTC. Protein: CASSSGTGGYNEQFF.

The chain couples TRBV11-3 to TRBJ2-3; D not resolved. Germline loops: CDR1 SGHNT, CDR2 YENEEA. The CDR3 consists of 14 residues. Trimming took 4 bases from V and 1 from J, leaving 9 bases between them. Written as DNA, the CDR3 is TGTGCCAGCAGCTACACCTCTCGCACAGATACGCAGTATTTT. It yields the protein CASSYTSRTDTQYF.

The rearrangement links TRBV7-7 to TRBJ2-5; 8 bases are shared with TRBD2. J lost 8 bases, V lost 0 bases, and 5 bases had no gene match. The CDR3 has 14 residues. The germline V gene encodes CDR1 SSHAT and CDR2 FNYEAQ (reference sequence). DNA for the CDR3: TGTGCCAGCAGCTTAGCTCTAGCGGGCGCCACCCAGTACTTC. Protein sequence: CASSLALAGATQYF.

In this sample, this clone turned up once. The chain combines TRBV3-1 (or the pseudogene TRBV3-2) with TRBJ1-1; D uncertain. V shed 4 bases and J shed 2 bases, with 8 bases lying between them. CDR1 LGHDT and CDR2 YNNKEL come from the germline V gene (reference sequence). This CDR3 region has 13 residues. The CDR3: CASSLSLNTEAFF. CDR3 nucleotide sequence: TGTGCCAGCAGCCTTAGTCTAAACACTGAAGCTTTCTTT.

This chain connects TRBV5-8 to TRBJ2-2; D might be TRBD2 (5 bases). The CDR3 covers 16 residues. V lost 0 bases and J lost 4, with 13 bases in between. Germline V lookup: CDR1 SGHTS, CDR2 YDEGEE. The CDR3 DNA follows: TGTGCCAGCAGCTTGGTTGCGGACTTGCCCACCGGGGAGCTGTTTTTT. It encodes CASSLVADLPTGELFF.

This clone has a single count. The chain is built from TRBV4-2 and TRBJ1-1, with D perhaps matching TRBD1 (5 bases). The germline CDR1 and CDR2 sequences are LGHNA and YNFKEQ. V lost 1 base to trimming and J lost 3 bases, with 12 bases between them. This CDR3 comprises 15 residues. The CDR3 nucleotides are TGTGCCAGCAGCCAAGGGCAGGGCCAGGACACTGAAGCTTTCTTT. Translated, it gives CASSQGQGQDTEAFF.

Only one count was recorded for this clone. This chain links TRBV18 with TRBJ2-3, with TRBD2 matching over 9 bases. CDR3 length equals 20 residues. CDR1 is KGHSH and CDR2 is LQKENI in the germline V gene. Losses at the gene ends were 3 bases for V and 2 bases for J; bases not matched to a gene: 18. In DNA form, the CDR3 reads TGTGCCAGCTCACCGGTTTCCCCAGAGCGGGGGGACGAAAACACAGATACGCAGTATTTT. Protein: CASSPVSPERGDENTDTQYF.

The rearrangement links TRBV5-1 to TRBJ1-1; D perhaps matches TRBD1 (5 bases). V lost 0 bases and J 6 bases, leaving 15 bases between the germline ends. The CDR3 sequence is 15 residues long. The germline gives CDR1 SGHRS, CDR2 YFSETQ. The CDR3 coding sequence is TGCGCCAGCAGCTTGGATCCCGGGGGGTCCGCTGAAGCTTTCTTT. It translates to CASSLDPGGSAEAFF.

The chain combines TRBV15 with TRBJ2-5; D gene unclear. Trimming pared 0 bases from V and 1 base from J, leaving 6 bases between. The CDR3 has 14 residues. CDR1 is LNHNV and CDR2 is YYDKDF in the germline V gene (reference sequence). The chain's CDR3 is CATSRDRFQETQYF. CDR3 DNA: TGTGCCACCAGCAGAGACAGGTTCCAAGAGACCCAGTACTTC.

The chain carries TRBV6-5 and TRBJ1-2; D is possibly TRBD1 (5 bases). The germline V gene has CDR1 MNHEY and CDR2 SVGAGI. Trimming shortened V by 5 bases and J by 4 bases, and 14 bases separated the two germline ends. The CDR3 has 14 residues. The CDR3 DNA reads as TGTGCCAGCAGTCCCGGGACTGGGATCTATGGCTACACCTTC. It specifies CASSPGTGIYGYTF.

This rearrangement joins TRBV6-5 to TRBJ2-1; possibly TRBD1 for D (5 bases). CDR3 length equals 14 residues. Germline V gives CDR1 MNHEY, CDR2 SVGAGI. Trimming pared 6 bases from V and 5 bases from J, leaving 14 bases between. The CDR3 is CASRLQGFNNEQFF. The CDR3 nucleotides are TGTGCCAGCAGGCTGCAGGGATTCAACAATGAGCAGTTCTTC.

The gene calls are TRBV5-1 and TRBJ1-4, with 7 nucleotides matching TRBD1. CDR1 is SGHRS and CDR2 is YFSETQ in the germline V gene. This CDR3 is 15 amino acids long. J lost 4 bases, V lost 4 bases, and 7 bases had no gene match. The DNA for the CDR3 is TGCGCCAGCAGCAAAGGGGACAGAAATAATGAAAAACTGTTTTTT. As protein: CASSKGDRNNEKLFF.

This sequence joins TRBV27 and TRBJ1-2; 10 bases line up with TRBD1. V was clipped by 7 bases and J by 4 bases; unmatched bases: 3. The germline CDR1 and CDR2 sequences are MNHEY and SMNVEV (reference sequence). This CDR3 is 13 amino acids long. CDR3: CASTRTGGYGYTF. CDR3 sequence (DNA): TGTGCCAGCACTCGGACAGGGGGCTATGGCTACACCTTC.

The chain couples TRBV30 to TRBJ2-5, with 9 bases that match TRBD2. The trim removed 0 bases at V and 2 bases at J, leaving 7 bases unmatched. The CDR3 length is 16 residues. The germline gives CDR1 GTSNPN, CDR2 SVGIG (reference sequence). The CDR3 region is CAWSVASGAMQETQYF. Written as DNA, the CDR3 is TGTGCCTGGAGTGTAGCTAGCGGGGCGATGCAAGAGACCCAGTACTTC.

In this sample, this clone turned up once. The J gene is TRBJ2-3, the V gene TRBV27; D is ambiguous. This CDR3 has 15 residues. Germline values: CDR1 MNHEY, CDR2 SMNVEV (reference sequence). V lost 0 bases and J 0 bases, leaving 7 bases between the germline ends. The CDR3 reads CASSLSIASTDTQYF. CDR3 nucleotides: TGTGCCAGCAGTTTATCGATAGCCAGCACAGATACGCAGTATTTT.

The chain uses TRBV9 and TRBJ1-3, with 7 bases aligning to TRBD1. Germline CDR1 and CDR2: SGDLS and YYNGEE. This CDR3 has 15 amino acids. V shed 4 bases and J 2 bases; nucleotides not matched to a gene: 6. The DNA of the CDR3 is TGTGCCAGCAGCTACACTCAGGGGGCTGGAAACACCATATATTTT. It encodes CASSYTQGAGNTIYF.

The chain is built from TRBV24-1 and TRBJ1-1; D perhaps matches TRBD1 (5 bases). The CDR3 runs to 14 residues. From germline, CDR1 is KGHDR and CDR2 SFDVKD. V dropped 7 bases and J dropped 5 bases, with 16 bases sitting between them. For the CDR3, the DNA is TGTGCCACCAGCCCCGGGCAGGGAAGGACTGAAGCTTTCTTT. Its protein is CATSPGQGRTEAFF.

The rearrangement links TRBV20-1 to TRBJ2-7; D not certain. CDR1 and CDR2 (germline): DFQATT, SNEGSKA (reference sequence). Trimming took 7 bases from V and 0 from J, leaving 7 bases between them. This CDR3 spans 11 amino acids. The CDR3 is CSVAGSYEQYF. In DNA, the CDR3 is TGCAGTGTTGCAGGCTCCTACGAGCAGTACTTC.

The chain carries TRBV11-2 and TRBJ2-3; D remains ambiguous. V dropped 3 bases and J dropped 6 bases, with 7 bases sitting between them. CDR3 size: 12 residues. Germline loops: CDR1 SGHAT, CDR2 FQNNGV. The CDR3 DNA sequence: TGTGCCAGCAGCTTGACTGGGGATACGCAGTATTTT. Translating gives CASSLTGDTQYF. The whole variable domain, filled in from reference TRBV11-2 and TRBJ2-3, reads EAGVAQSPRYKIIEKRQSVAFWCNPISGHATLYWYQQILGQGPKLLIQFQNNGVVDDSQLPKDRFSAERLKGVDSTLKIQPAKLEDSAVYLCASSLTGDTQYFGPGTRLTVL.

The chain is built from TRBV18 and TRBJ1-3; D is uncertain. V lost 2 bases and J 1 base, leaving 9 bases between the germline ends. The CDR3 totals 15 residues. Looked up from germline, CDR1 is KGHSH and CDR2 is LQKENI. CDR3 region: CASSPATESGNTIYF. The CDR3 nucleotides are TGTGCCAGCTCACCAGCCACCGAGTCTGGAAACACCATATATTTT.

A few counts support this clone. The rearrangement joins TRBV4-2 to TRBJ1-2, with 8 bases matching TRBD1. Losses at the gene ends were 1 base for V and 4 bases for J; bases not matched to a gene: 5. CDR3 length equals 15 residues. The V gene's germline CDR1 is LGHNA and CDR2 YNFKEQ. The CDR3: CASSQAFGTGYGYTF. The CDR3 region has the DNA TGTGCCAGCAGCCAAGCCTTCGGGACAGGCTATGGCTACACCTTC.